Below, 9 T cell receptor beta chains from the same sample are listed, as sequenced in a study of human T cells and chemical hapten exposure. Indicated time point: pre-sensitization, week 0. The sample's treatment: therapeutic diphenylcyclopropenone sensitization with weekly scalp DPC. TCRdb reprocessed the RACE reads via MiXCR and lists one record per CDR3 protein. The sample yields 99,000 or so distinct CDR3 sequences, under 14% seen once. Sequenced here: whole blood, sampled in connection with sensitization to the hapten diphenylcyclopropenone (DPC). The receptors come from a woman aged 60-70 years with alopecia areata. Some clones in this sample may be carry-over from other donors' samples.

This clonotype was found many times. The J gene is TRBJ2-3, the V gene TRBV4-2; 7 positions match TRBD2. Germline V gene data show CDR1 as LGHNA and CDR2 as YNFKEQ. V shed 3 bases, J shed 3 bases, and the junction held 3 bases outside the gene matches. There are 14 residues in the CDR3. Here the CDR3 reads CASSQGTTTDTQYF. Here the CDR3 DNA reads TGTGCCAGCAGCCAGGGGACTACTACAGATACGCAGTATTTT.

This clonotype was seen repeatedly, ten times or more. The genes are TRBV4-2 and TRBJ1-1, with 7 bases matching TRBD1. Per the germline V gene, CDR1 is LGHNA and CDR2 is YNFKEQ. V lost 1 base to trimming and J lost 3 bases; unmatched junction nucleotides: 11. The CDR3 covers 17 residues. In DNA, the CDR3 is TGTGCCAGCAGCCAAGTGATTACAGGGGCGATTCACACTGAAGCTTTCTTT. This gives the protein CASSQVITGAIHTEAFF.

This clonotype was recorded at least ten times. The rearrangement joins TRBV12-3 or TRBV12-4 to TRBJ2-2, with D perhaps assigned TRBD1 or TRBD2 (5 bases each). The length of the CDR3 is 16 residues. V was pared by 1 base and J by 4 bases, with 13 bases between. The CDR3: CASSLGSGPITGELFF. The CDR3 DNA follows: TGTGCCAGCAGTTTAGGATCGGGACCAATCACCGGGGAGCTGTTTTTT.

This clonotype was seen many times. The chain links TRBV5-1 to TRBJ2-2; D not certain. V gave up 4 bases and J gave up 0 bases, with 10 bases separating them. CDR3 length: 15 residues. The germline CDR1 and CDR2 sequences are SGHRS and YFSETQ. The CDR3, as DNA: TGCGCCAGCAGCCCCGGGCCCCCGAACACCGGGGAGCTGTTTTTT. Protein: CASSPGPPNTGELFF.

This clonotype was picked up a small number of times. The V and J genes are TRBV7-2 and TRBJ1-5; the D gene is possibly TRBD1 (5 bases). The CDR3 runs 15 residues. Per germline, CDR1 SGHTA and CDR2 FQGNSA. V lost 5 bases, J lost 3 bases, and 14 bases lay in between. Here the CDR3 reads CASSPGGIPNQPQHF. The CDR3 DNA reads TGTGCCAGCAGCCCTGGGGGGATCCCCAATCAGCCCCAGCATTTT.

This clonotype was counted only a few times. V is TRBV12-3 or TRBV12-4 and J is TRBJ2-6; D remains ambiguous. V lost 8 bases, J lost 0 bases, and 8 bases lay in between. This CDR3 contains 14 residues. The CDR3 DNA reads as TGTGCCAGCCGGACCGACTCTGGGGCCAACGTCCTGACTTTC. This gives the protein CASRTDSGANVLTF.

The V and J genes are TRBV20-1 and TRBJ2-1, with 10 bases fitting TRBD2. This CDR3 contains 16 residues. Trimming took 6 bases from V and 4 from J; bases not matched to a gene: 12. CDR1 is DFQATT, CDR2 SNEGSKA, per germline (reference sequence). CDR3 region: CSANPLVAGGYNEQFF. In DNA form, the CDR3 reads TGCAGTGCCAACCCCCTCGTAGCGGGGGGTTACAATGAGCAGTTCTTC.

The rearrangement joins TRBV29-1 to TRBJ1-2; maybe TRBD1 (5 bases). Germline-derived CDR1 and CDR2 are SQVTM and ANQGSEA. The ends were cut back, 4 bases at V and 6 bases at J, with 18 bases in the middle. The CDR3 is made up of 14 amino acids. CDR3 loop: CSVVRGGGSDGYTF. The CDR3 bases are TGCAGCGTTGTACGCGGTGGGGGATCGGATGGCTACACCTTC.

The CDR3 loop reads CASMRSYNEQFF. The CDR3 DNA sequence: TGCGCCAGCATGAGATCCTACAATGAGCAGTTCTTC. The J gene is TRBJ2-1, the V gene TRBV5-1; D is unclear. Trimming cost V 6 bases and J 1 base, with 5 bases left between them. Looked up from germline, CDR1 is SGHRS and CDR2 is YFSETQ. The CDR3 consists of 12 residues.